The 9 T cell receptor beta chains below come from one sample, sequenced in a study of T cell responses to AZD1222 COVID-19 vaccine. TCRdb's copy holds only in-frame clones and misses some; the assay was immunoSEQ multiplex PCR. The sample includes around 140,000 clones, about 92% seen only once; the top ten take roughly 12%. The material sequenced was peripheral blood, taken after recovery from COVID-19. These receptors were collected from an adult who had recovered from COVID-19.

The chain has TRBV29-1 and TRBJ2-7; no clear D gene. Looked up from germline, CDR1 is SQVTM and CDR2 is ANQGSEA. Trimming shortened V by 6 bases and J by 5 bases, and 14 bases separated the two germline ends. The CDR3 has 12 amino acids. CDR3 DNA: TGCAGCGTCGCCCCTAGATCCCACGAGCAGTACTTC. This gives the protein CSVAPRSHEQYF.

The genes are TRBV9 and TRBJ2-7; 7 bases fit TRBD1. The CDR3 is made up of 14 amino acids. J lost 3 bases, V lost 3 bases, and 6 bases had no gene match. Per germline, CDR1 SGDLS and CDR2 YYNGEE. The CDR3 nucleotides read TGTGCCAGCAGCGCAGGGACAGAGAGCTACGAGCAGTACTTC. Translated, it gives CASSAGTESYEQYF.

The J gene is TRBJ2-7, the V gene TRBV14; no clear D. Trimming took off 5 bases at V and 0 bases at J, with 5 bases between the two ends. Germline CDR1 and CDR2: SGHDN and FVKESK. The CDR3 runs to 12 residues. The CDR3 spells CASSGISYEQYF. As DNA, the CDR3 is TGTGCCAGCAGCGGTATCTCCTACGAGCAGTACTTC.

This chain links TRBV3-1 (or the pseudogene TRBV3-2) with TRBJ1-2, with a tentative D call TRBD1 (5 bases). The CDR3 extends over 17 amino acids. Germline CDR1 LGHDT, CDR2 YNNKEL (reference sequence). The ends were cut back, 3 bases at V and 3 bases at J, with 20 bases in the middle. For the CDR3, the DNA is TGTGCCAGCAGCCATGTGGGGGGAGGAGGGGCCCACTATGGCTACACCTTC. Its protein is CASSHVGGGGAHYGYTF.

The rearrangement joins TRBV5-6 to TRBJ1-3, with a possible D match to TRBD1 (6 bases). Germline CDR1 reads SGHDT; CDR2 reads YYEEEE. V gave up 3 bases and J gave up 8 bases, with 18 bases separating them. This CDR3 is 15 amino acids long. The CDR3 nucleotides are TGTGCCAGCAGCTGGACAGCCCCCAAGGGTGACACCATATATTTT. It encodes CASSWTAPKGDTIYF.

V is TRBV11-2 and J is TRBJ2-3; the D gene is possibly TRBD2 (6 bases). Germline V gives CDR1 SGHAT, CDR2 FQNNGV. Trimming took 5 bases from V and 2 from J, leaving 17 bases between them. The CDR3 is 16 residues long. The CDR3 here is CASSGRLDFLTDTQYF. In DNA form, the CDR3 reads TGTGCCAGCAGCGGTAGACTAGACTTCCTCACAGATACGCAGTATTTT.

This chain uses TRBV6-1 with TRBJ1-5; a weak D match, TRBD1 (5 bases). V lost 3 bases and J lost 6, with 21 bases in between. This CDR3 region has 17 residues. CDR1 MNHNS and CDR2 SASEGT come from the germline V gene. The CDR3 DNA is TGTGCCAGCAGTGAGGCCCCGTTGGGGGATCGCCGTCAGCCCCAGCATTTT. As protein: CASSEAPLGDRRQPQHF.

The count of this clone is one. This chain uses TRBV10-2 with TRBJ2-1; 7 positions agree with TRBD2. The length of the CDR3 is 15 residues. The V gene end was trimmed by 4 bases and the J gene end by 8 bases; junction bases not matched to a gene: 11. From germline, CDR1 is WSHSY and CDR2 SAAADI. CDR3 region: CASSVGRAVFYEQFF. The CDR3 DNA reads TGCGCCAGCAGTGTAGGGAGGGCGGTTTTTTATGAGCAGTTCTTC.

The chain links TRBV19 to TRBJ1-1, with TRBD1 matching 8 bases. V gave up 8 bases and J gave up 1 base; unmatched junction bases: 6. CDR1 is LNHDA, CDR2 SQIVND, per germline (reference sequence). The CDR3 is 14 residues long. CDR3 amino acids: CASRIGQGNTEAFF. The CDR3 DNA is TGTGCCAGTCGGATCGGACAGGGGAACACTGAAGCTTTCTTT. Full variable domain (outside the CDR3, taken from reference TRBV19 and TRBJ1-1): DGGITQSPKYLFRKEGQNVTLSCEQNLNHDAMYWYRQDPGQGLRLIYYSQIVNDFQKGDIAEGYSVSREKKESFPLTVTSAQKNPTAFYLCASRIGQGNTEAFFGQGTRLTVV.